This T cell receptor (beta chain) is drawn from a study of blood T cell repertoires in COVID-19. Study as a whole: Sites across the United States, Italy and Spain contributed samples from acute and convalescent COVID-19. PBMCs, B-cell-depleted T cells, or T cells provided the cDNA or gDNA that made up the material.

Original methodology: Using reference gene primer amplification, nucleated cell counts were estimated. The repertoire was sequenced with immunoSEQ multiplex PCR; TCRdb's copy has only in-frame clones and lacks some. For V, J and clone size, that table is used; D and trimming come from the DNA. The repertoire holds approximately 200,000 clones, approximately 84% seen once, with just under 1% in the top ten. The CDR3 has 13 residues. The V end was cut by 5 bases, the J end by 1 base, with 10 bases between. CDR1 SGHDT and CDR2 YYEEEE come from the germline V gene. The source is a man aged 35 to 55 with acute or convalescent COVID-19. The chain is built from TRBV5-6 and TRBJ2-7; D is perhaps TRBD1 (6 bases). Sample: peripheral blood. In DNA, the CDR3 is TGTGCCAGCAGACAGCAGGGGTCCTACGAGCAGTACTTC. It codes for CASRQQGSYEQYF.